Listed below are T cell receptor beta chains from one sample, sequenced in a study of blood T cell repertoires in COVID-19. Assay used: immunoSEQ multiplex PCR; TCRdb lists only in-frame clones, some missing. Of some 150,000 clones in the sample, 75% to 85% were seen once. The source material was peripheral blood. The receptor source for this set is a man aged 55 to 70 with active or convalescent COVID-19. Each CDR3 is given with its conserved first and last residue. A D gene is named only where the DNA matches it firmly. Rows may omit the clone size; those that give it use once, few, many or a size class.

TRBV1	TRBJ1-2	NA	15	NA	TGCACCAGCAGCCACTTCCGAAGGACAGTACATGGCTACACCTTC	CTSSHFRRTVHGYTF
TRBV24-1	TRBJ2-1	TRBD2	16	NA	TGTGCCACCAGTGATTTGAGCGAGCGGGAGTCGAATGAGCAGTTCTTC	CATSDLSERESNEQFF
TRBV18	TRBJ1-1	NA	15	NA	TGTGCCAGCTCAGCTTCAGGGGTTTGGAACACTGAAGCTTTCTTT	CASSASGVWNTEAFF
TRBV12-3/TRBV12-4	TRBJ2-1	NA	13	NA	TGTGCCAGCAGTTTGGGGCACGGTAATGAGCAGTTCTTC	CASSLGHGNEQFF
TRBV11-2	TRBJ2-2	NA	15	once	TGTGCCAGCAGCTTAGCGTTGTACGGCACCGGGGAGCTGTTTTTT	CASSLALYGTGELFF
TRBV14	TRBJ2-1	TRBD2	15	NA	TGTGCCAGCAGCCAAGATGCACTAGCGGGAGGTGAGCAGTTCTTC	CASSQDALAGGEQFF
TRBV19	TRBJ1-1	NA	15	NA	TGTGCCAGTAGTATAGTCGCGGAGGAGGAGGCTGAAGCTTTCTTT	CASSIVAEEEAEAFF
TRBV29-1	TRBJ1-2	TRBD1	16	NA	TGCAGCGTTGTAGGGGCCACCGGGGACAGGGGCTATGGCTACACCTTC	CSVVGATGDRGYGYTF
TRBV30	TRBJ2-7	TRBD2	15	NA	TGTGCCTGGAAGTGGGGGGCCGGGAGGGCCTACGAGCAGTACTTC	CAWKWGAGRAYEQYF
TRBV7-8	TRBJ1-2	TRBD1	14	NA	TGTGCCAGCAGCTTGAGACAGGGGGAAATGGGCTACACCTTC	CASSLRQGEMGYTF
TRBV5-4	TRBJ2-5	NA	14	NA	TGTGCCAGCAGCTTGAACGCAGGGCGGGAGACCCAGTACTTC	CASSLNAGRETQYF
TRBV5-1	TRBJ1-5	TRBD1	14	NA	TGCGCCAGCAGCTACGGACAGGGGGGGCAGCCCCAGCATTTT	CASSYGQGGQPQHF
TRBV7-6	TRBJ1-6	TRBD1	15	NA	TGTGCCAGCAGCATTGGGACAGGGGTCGATTCACCCCTCCACTTT	CASSIGTGVDSPLHF
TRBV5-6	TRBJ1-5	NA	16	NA	TGTGCCAGCAGCGGAAGCCGGGACAACAGCAATCAGCCCCAGCATTTT	CASSGSRDNSNQPQHF
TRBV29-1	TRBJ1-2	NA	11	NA	TGCAGCGTTGCGCAGGGCCATGGCTACACCTTC	CSVAQGHGYTF
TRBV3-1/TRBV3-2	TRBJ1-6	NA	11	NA	TGTGCCAGCAGCCAAAGGGCGGGCCTCCACTTT	CASSQRAGLHF
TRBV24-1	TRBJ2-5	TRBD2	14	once	TGTGCCACCAGTCCTTTCCGCGGGAGTGAGACCCAGTACTTC	CATSPFRGSETQYF
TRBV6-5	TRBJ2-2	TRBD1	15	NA	TGTGCCAGCAGTCGCGGACAGGGGCGCACCGGGGAGCTGTTTTTT	CASSRGQGRTGELFF
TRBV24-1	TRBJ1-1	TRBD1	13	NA	TGTGCCACCAGTGATTTGCCAGGGGGGGAAGCTTTCTTT	CATSDLPGGEAFF
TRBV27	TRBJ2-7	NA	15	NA	TGTGCCAGTCGACGTCGACAGCTCGGCTCCTACGAGCAGTACTTC	CASRRRQLGSYEQYF
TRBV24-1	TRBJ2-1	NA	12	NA	TGTGCCACCAGTCCCCAGGGTAATGAGCAGTTCTTC	CATSPQGNEQFF
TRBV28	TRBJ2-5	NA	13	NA	TGTGCCAGCAGCCCGGGAGATCAAGAGACCCAGTACTTC	CASSPGDQETQYF
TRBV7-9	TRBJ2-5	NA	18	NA	TGTGCCAGCAGCTTAGACCCACTGTCCCTAGCCCCCCAAGAGACCCAGTACTTC	CASSLDPLSLAPQETQYF
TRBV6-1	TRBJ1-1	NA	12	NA	TGTGCCAGCAGTGAAGTGGGGCGGTGGGCTTTCTTT	CASSEVGRWAFF
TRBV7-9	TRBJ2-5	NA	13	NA	TGTGCCAGCAGCTTCAAGGACAGTCAGGCCCAGTACTTC	CASSFKDSQAQYF
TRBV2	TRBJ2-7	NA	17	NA	TGTGCCAGGACCTTCGTTAGCGAGGCCCCGGGGTCCTACGAGCAGTACTTC	CARTFVSEAPGSYEQYF
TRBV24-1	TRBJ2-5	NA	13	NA	TGTGCCACCAGAAGGACAGAGGTAGAGACCCAGTACTTC	CATRRTEVETQYF
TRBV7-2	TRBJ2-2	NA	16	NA	TGTGCCAGCAGCCGGACAGTCGGGTTAGCTTCTGGGGAGCTGTTTTTT	CASSRTVGLASGELFF
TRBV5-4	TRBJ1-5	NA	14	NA	TGTGCCAGCAGCCCTGACAGGTCTGGGGAGCCCCAGCATTTT	CASSPDRSGEPQHF
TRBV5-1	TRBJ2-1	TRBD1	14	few	TGCGCCAGCAGCGTCCGTTACAGGGGCGATGAGCAGTTCTTC	CASSVRYRGDEQFF
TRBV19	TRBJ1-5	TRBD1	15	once	TGTGCCAGTGGGACAGGGGAGACGGGCAATCAGCCCCAGCATTTT	CASGTGETGNQPQHF
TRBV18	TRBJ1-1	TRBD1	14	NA	TGTGCCAGCTCACCGGACAGGGAAAACACTGAAGCTTTCTTT	CASSPDRENTEAFF
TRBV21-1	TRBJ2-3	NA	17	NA	TGTGCCAGCAGCAAAGTCCGAGGGAGGGATCCCACAGATACGCAGTATTTT	CASSKVRGRDPTDTQYF
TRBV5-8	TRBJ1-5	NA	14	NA	TGTGCCAGCAGGGGGGCCCAGTCAGGACAGCCCCAGCATTTT	CASRGAQSGQPQHF
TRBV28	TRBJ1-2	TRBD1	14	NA	TGTGCCAGCAGTCCGACAGGGTATCTCTATGGCTACACCTTC	CASSPTGYLYGYTF
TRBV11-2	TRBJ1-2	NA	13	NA	TGTGCCAGCAGCCCGCCCTACCTAGATGGCTACACCTTC	CASSPPYLDGYTF
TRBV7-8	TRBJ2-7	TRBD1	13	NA	TGTGCCAGCAGCGCCGGACAGGGGATAGGGCAGTACTTC	CASSAGQGIGQYF
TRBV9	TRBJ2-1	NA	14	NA	TGTGCCAGCAGCTACTCTGGGAGAGACAATGAGCAGTTCTTC	CASSYSGRDNEQFF
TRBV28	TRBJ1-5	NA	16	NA	TGTGCCAGCAGTCCCACCACAGGGAACGGGGGGCAGCCCCAGCATTTT	CASSPTTGNGGQPQHF
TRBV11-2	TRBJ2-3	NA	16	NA	TGTGCCAGCAGCCTCCTTGGGGCGGTGAGCACAGATACGCAGTATTTT	CASSLLGAVSTDTQYF
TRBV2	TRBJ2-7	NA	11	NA	TGTGCCAGCATGAGGGCCGTGGAGCAGTACTTC	CASMRAVEQYF
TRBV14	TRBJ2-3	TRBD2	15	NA	TGTGCCAGCAGTCCTGGACTAGCGCGCACAGATACGCAGTATTTT	CASSPGLARTDTQYF
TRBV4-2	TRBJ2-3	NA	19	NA	TGTGCCAGCAGCCAAGGGTCTCGCGGCCACGTAAAAGAAGCAGATACGCAGTATTTT	CASSQGSRGHVKEADTQYF
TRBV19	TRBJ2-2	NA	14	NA	TGTGCCAGTAGTACCTCATACTCGGGCGGGGAGCTGTTTTTT	CASSTSYSGGELFF
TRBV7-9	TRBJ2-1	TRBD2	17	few	TGTGCCAGCAGCCAGGACAGGGGACTAGCGGGAGGGGATGAGCAGTTCTTC	CASSQDRGLAGGDEQFF
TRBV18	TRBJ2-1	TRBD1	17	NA	TGTGCCAGCTCACCACCGGTCAGGGGGCGGGAAAACAATGAGCAGTTCTTC	CASSPPVRGRENNEQFF
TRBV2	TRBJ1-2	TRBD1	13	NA	TGTGCCAGCAGTCTCGACAGGGATTATGGCTACACCTTC	CASSLDRDYGYTF
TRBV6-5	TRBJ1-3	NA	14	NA	TGTGCCAGCAGCGCCGACTGGAAGAGAAACACCATATATTTT	CASSADWKRNTIYF
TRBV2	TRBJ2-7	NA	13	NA	TGTGCCAGCCGAGGAGGGTCCGTCTACGAGCAGTACTTC	CASRGGSVYEQYF
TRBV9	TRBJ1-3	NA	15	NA	TGTGCCAGCAGCGTAGGGGGGGTTAAGGGAAACACCATATATTTT	CASSVGGVKGNTIYF
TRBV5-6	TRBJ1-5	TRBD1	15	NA	TGTGCCAGCAGCTTGGCTACAGGGGGCAATCAGCCCCAGCATTTT	CASSLATGGNQPQHF
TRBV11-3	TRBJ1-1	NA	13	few	TGTGCCAGCAGTAGGGAGCTGGGGACTGAAGCTTTCTTT	CASSRELGTEAFF
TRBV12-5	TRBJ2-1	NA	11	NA	TGTGCTAGTGGTCAGTTCGGGGGGCAGTTCTTC	CASGQFGGQFF